This TCR beta chain was observed in a study of blood T cells in healthy people across ages. No fewer than 7 million PBMCs went into each sample. Findings and limits, study-wide: Strong correlation existed between TCR beta diversity and naive T cell percentage. Both higher diversity and more naive CD4+ cells marked long-lived donors when set against aged donors.

A single count supports this clonotype. The target antigen is unknown. The use of a sample-barcoded 5' primer and a J-beta primer mix characterized a second PCR of about 7 to 12 cycles. Every cDNA molecule bore a tag from a template-switch adaptor containing 12 random nucleotides. One entry per CDR3 protein, called by TCRdb with MiXCR from the 5' RACE reads. The sample includes about 650,000 distinct CDR3 sequences, approximately 29% seen only once; the top ten take approximately 15%. The V gene lost 2 bases and the J gene lost 2 bases, with 13 bases spanning the gap. The CDR3 spans 16 residues. Per germline, CDR1 SGHRS and CDR2 YFSETQ.

This TCR was sampled from a woman over 75 in good health. Sequencing was performed on blood. The chain is built from TRBV5-1 and TRBJ2-2; D may be TRBD2 (5 bases). This CDR3 is CASSFNPGLNTGELFF. The CDR3 bases are TGCGCCAGCAGCTTCAATCCCGGACTTAACACCGGGGAGCTGTTTTTT.